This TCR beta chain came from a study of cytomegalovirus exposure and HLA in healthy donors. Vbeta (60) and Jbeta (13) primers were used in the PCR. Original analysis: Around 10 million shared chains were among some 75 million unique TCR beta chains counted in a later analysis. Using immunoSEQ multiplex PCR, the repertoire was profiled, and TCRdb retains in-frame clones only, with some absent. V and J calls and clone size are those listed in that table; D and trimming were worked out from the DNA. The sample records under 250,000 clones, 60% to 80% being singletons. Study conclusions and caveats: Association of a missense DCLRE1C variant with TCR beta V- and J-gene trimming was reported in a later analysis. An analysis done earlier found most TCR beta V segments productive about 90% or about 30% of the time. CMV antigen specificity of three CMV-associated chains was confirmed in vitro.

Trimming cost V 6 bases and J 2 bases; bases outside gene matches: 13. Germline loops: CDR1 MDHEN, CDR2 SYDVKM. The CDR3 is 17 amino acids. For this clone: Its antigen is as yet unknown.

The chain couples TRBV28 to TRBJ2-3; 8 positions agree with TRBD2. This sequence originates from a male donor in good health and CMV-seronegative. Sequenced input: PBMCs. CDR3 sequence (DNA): TGTGCCAGCAGCCTAGCGGGCGCAGTTAGGTACACAGATACGCAGTATTTT. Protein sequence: CASSLAGAVRYTDTQYF.